This entry concerns a single TCR beta chain. These data are taken from a study of blood T cell repertoires in COVID-19. As originally analysed: Amplification of reference gene primers provided the estimated nucleated cell counts. Assay: immunoSEQ multiplex PCR; the TCRdb copy retains only in-frame clones and omits some. The DNA gave D and trimming, while V, J and clone size come from that table. This sample yields approximately 160,000 clones, of which approximately 86% are seen a single time; roughly 7% belongs to the top ten. V was clipped by 7 bases and J by 9 bases; unmatched bases: 7. The CDR3 covers 13 residues. Germline V lookup: CDR1 MGHDK, CDR2 SYGVNS.

The sequence derives from a man aged 45-60 years with active or convalescent COVID-19. This chain connects TRBV25-1 to TRBJ2-1; 9 bases align to TRBD1. Sequenced input: peripheral blood. The CDR3 DNA reads as TGTGCCAGCAAACAGGGGGCGTTTGGTGAGCAGTTCTTC. This sequence encodes CASKQGAFGEQFF.